The 2 T cell receptor beta chains below all came from one sample that was sequenced in a study of cytomegalovirus exposure and HLA in healthy donors. 60 Vbeta and 13 Jbeta primers were used in PCR. Only in-frame clones appear in the TCRdb table, and some are missing; sequencing was by immunoSEQ multiplex PCR. The top ten hold roughly 1.6% of the sample, which has approximately 170,000 clones, over 60% seen once. Sequenced: PBMCs. The receptor set was obtained from a girl aged 5-17 years in good health and CMV-seronegative.

The V call is TRBV11-2, the J call TRBJ2-7, with D perhaps matching TRBD1 (6 bases). The CDR3 has 13 residues. Trimming left V 5 bases short and J 6 bases short, with 14 bases between. CDR1 and CDR2 from the germline V gene are SGHAT and FQNNGV. CDR3 region: CASSARQVAEQYF. The CDR3 DNA follows: TGTGCCAGCAGCGCACGACAGGTTGCCGAGCAGTACTTC.

The chain links TRBV6-1 to TRBJ2-3; D is unclear. This CDR3 has 13 amino acids. The V end was cut by 1 base, the J end by 4 bases, with 6 bases between. CDR1 and CDR2 from the germline V gene are MNHNS and SASEGT. The CDR3 loop reads CASSEGVPDTQYF. The CDR3 DNA follows: TGTGCCAGCAGTGAAGGAGTTCCAGATACGCAGTATTTT.